This T cell receptor (beta chain) originates from a study of cytomegalovirus exposure and HLA in healthy donors (dated by TCRdb to the late 2010s). In the study overall: According to an earlier analysis of a few hundred of the donors, about 179 million T cells yielded 90 million to 130 million unique TCR beta sequences and about 280 Gb of sequence data. Roughly 5 DR-DQ haplotypes were handled as single units for association and clustering, since linkage in the cohort was strong. Rather than drawing on any new phenotypic data, the later analysis identified candidate immune exposures from TCR beta sequences and the way those sequences occurred across donors. Using immunosequencing, the study profiled T cell repertoires from 500 to 800 subjects and related those repertoires to cytomegalovirus serostatus. Of the roughly 400 genotyped donors, around 81% fell in the genetic ancestry cluster associated with self-reported Caucasian donors. On average, roughly 240,000 unique TCR beta nucleotide sequences were sequenced per donor among a few hundred genotyped donors of the cohort, with roughly 19% of those sequences being non-productive. An earlier analysis of some 600 of the donors applied high-throughput TCR beta sequencing to assess whether each TCR beta V gene segment acted as functional or pseudogenic. All discovery cohort repertoires had been generated on a single sequencing platform. The number of donors typed differed by locus, with 629-630 for A, B, C, DRB1 and DQB1, around 520 for DQA1, 606 for DPA1, and over 400 for DPB1. Class I and class II HLA loci were covered by the typing at four-digit resolution. A separate validation cohort of 100 to 150 different subjects was used in addition to the approximately 700-subject first cohort. Donor age, sex, ethnicity and CMV serostatus were collected together with the repertoire data. The aim of the study was to test whether cataloging public T cell receptors could identify signatures of past pathogen exposure. A later analysis re-analyzed previously published TCR beta repertoires from hundreds of donors and added high-resolution HLA genotyping to study TCR occurrence patterns. A later genetic analysis took genome-wide SNP genotypes for about 65% of the 666 donors and used that subset as a discovery cohort. About 300 gigabases of sequencing data and 75 million to 85 million unique TCR sequences made up an early release that covered 500 to 700 HLA-typed donors. High-throughput TCR immunosequencing, statistical association of individual TCRs with disease status, and machine learning were combined to predict cytomegalovirus infection status. The study at large found these results: V-gene and J-gene trimming of TCR beta chains was associated with a missense DCLRE1C variant in a later genetic analysis, and the association was replicated in an independent cohort. In a later analysis, HLA-associated TCR beta chains showed more clonal expansion and lower generation probabilities than non-associated chains that were equally common. When HLA alleles, especially DR and DQ, strongly co-occurred, TCR associations were difficult to assign to individual alleles. A later analysis associated some 17,000 TCR beta sequences with specific HLA alleles at a false discovery rate of 0.05. Linkage disequilibrium might explain the correlated functional status among segregating V segments, but an unknown experimental factor could not be ruled out. A later genetic analysis reported fewer N-insertions in productive TCRs among donors in an Asian-associated ancestry cluster than the roughly 690-donor mean. In a later analysis, TCR association rates were found to vary across HLA loci, with the most associated TCRs seen for DRB1 alleles and the fewest for HLA-C alleles. A later analysis reported that several top co-occurrence clusters appeared linked to parvovirus B19, influenza, CMV and Epstein-Barr virus. For the cohort, immune exposure information was limited to CMV serostatus. HLA typing was unavailable for some donors at each locus, so association tests used only the typed subset. An earlier analysis of approximately 590 of the donors showed that most TCR beta V segments appeared in productive rearrangements either about 90% or about 30% of the time, which broadly matched IMGT annotations. Some IMGT-functional V segments, including TRBV6-2 and TRBV6-3, could not be distinguished by the 87-base-pair reads and were therefore excluded. Sequencing depth was assumed to be roughly uniform across donors in the presence/absence analyses, though that assumption may not hold. This cohort had only TCR beta chains sequenced, and the lack of alpha or paired-chain data limited which features could be detected. In a later analysis, most CMV-associated TCR beta chains were found to appear HLA-restricted, with HLA associations seemingly driven largely by CMV exposure. A few of the identified cytomegalovirus-associated TCR beta chains were confirmed in vitro to be specific for cytomegalovirus antigens. Because counts were too low, seventeen rarely observed V segments, including chromosome 9 orphons, were left out of the earlier analysis of over 550 of the donors. While some public TCRs were present in many individuals, most TCR sequences turned up only very rarely across donors. The study gave a list of roughly 150 TCR beta chains associated with cytomegalovirus. The sequencing pipeline was judged likely to have produced a cluster of highly shared sequence variants as a technical artifact. Cytomegalovirus status was reported to be diagnosed by the classifier with high specificity and sensitivity in both the original and validation cohorts. The authors suggested that the approach could potentially be generalized to other disease states and immunological phenotypes. A further reported finding was that TCR beta sequences accurately predicted the HLA-A and HLA-B alleles for most subjects in the first cohort.

The library was prepared using the immunoSEQ multiplex PCR assay. The multiplex PCR relied on a mix of 60 forward primers for TCR Vbeta segments and 13 reverse primers for TCR Jbeta segments. Amplification of the CDR3 region of rearranged TCR beta genes was performed with a multiplex PCR assay on genomic DNA. On the Illumina HiSeq System, the amplified TCR beta libraries were sequenced as 87-base-pair reads. Regarding the original processing steps: Across the 700 or so repertoires, a later analysis counted 78 million or so unique TCR beta chains, roughly 11 million of which were shared by at least two donors. A nearest-neighbor algorithm error-corrected the raw reads and collapsed the reads into unique sequences, merging closely related sequences to remove PCR and sequencing errors. CDR3 sequences were aligned to IMGT reference sequences to assign V, D and J gene segments. Each retained sequence needed at least a six-nucleotide match to both a V gene segment and a J gene segment. A rearrangement was called productive if the CDR3 had no stop codons and remained in frame with V and J, and every other rearrangement was called non-productive. Following IMGT convention, CDR3 was defined as the stretch from the second conserved V-encoded cysteine to the conserved J-encoded phenylalanine. The earlier analysis of more than 450 of the donors excluded sequences that lacked an unambiguous match to a single V gene segment. In an earlier analysis of some 590 of the donors, a V segment was called functional when productive rearrangements were above 56.7%, and segregating when the standard deviation between donors exceeded 5%. A statistical classification framework was developed to diagnose cytomegalovirus status using the catalog of TCR beta chain sequences. A later analysis assigned V and J genes by comparing TCR nucleotide sequences with IMGT/GENE-DB human TR gene sequences. Using the TCRdist pipeline, a later analysis assigned CDR3 sequences along with most-parsimonious VDJ recombination scenarios. In a later analysis, each TCR beta chain was defined by its CDR3 amino acid sequence together with its V-gene family, and reads lacking a unique V-gene family were excluded. As a way to deal with suspected cross-contamination and a sequencing artifact, a later analysis dropped over 550 nucleotide sequences that were highly shared and had low generation probability. For each public chain, a later analysis derived a clonal expansion index from normalized ranks of inferred template counts within each repertoire. Generation probabilities in a later analysis came from a VDJ recombination model fitted to out-of-frame rearrangements, and those results were checked against IGoR. In a later analysis, hypergeometric tests were used to score TCR-TCR, TCR-HLA and TCR-CMV co-occurrence, with a repertoire-size bias correction applied to TCR pairs. In a later analysis, false discovery rates were estimated by permuting HLA or CMV assignments 20 times. In a later analysis, co-occurring TCRs were grouped with DBSCAN, and TCRdist sequence similarity was added when clustering was performed within HLA-allele-positive subsets. Co-occurrence clustering excluded repertoires with fewer than 30,000 or more than 120,000 public chains, plus five with anomalous nucleotide sharing. In TCRdb, the immuneACCESS table is reduced to in-frame sequences with V and J assigned. These tables do not hold every clone; where another copy was compared, an unresolved V gene accounts for under half, and the others remain unexplained. V and J calls and clone size are given by that table; D and trimming were obtained from the DNA. The sample profile shows approximately 150,000 clones; 80% of them were found once. Of the sample, approximately 1.3% is held by the ten largest clones.

The cysteine opens and the phenylalanine closes a CDR3 of 14 amino acids. Only the CDR3 region is kept as DNA, spanning 42 bases read in frame from base 1. CDR1 and CDR2, per the germline V gene (reference sequence), are MNHEY and SMNVEV. Trimming accounts for 4 bases at V and 7 bases at J, while the number of junction bases matched to no gene is 5. On this clone: The clone's antigen remains unknown. No qualities accompany the bases; no much larger clone lies one base away.

In total, 500 to 700 healthy bone marrow donors made up the cohort. At the time of sampling, all cohort members were nominally healthy, though unrecorded immune exposures were likely present. The donor was CMV seronegative and was included in the group of several hundred seronegative cohort members. A peripheral blood sample was collected from each donor, and TCR beta sequencing was performed on peripheral blood mononuclear cells. The Qiagen DNeasy Blood Extraction Kit was used to extract genomic DNA from the blood cell samples. The chain couples TRBV27 to TRBJ2-3; 10 bases in the middle match TRBD1. This TCR came from a man in his thirties or forties in good health and CMV-seronegative. The sample taken for sequencing was PBMCs. The CDR3 protein is CASSSGTGDHTQYF. The sequence in DNA is TGTGCCAGCAGTTCCGGGACAGGGGATCATACGCAGTATTTT.